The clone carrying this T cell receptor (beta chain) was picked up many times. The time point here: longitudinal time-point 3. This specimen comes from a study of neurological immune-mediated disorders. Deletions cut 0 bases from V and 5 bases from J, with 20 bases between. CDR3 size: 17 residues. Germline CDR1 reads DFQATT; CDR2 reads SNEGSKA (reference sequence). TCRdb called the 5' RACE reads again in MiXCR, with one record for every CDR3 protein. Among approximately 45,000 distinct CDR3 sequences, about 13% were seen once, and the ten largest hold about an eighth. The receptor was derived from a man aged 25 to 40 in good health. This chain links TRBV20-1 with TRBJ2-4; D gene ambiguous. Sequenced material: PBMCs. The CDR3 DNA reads TGCAGTGCTAGAGATCTCGGGCAGGCCGAGAGCCAAAACATTCAGTACTTC. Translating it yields CSARDLGQAESQNIQYF.